This T cell receptor beta chain came from a study of blood T cell repertoires in COVID-19. CDR1 is MDHEN, CDR2 SYDVKM, per germline. CDR3 length equals 15 residues. The junction had 3 bases not matched to a gene; V was cut back by 6 bases and J by 0 bases. This table comes from immunoSEQ multiplex PCR, and its TCRdb copy is limited to in-frame clones, with some not included. The table lists approximately 94,000 clones, approximately 90% of them singletons. The specimen sequenced was peripheral blood. The chain carries TRBV28 and TRBJ2-1, with 9 positions matching TRBD2. This clonotype was sampled from a man in his forties or fifties with active COVID-19. The CDR3 here is CASRSGGSSYNEQFF. DNA for the CDR3: TGTGCCAGCAGAAGCGGGGGGAGCTCCTACAATGAGCAGTTCTTC. The whole variable domain, remainder taken from reference TRBV28 and TRBJ2-1, is DVKVTQSSRYLVKRTGEKVFLECVQDMDHENMFWYRQDPGLGLRLIYFSYDVKMKEKGDIPEGYSVSREKKERFSLILESASTNQTSMYLCASRSGGSSYNEQFFGPGTRLTVL.